This passage covers 9 T cell receptor beta chains from one sample sequenced in a study of shared clonotypes between healthy human individuals. The method was immunoSEQ multiplex PCR; TCRdb's version includes in-frame clones alone and lacks a portion of them. This table has about 2 million clones, about 95% appearing once. Naive-designated CD8 cells lacked CD45RO, were positively enriched for CCR7, and omitted terminally differentiated effector memory CD45RA+ cells. The specimen sequenced was naive CD8+ T cells sorted from blood. The receptor set was obtained from a man aged 18 to 30 in good health.

V usage is TRBV5-4 and J usage is TRBJ2-2; D possibly uses TRBD1 or TRBD2 (5 bases each). Trimming left V 0 bases short and J 4 bases short, with 10 bases between. The CDR3 loop spans 15 amino acids. The V gene's germline CDR1 is SGHNT and CDR2 YYREEE (reference sequence). CDR3 in amino acids: CASSLVAGSTGELFF. As DNA, the CDR3 is TGTGCCAGCAGCTTGGTGGCAGGGAGCACCGGGGAGCTGTTTTTT.

The V and J genes are TRBV6-6 and TRBJ2-3, with D perhaps assigned TRBD1 or TRBD2 (5 bases each). This CDR3 comprises 15 residues. CDR1 is MNHNY and CDR2 is SVGAGI in the germline V gene (reference sequence). With 7 bases removed from V and 5 bases from J, the gap between germline ends came to 19 bases. Here the CDR3 DNA reads TGTGCCAGCACTCGAGGGACCGAAGGGATAGATACGCAGTATTTT. Protein: CASTRGTEGIDTQYF.

V is TRBV5-6 and J is TRBJ1-4; the D gene is possibly TRBD1 (5 bases). Looked up from germline, CDR1 is SGHDT and CDR2 is YYEEEE. The CDR3 runs to 15 residues. With 0 bases removed from V and 2 bases from J, the gap between germline ends came to 8 bases. The CDR3 nucleotides read TGTGCCAGCAGCTTGGGGGGCCATACTAATGAAAAACTGTTTTTT. Protein product: CASSLGGHTNEKLFF.

This sequence joins TRBV4-1 and TRBJ2-7, with 7 bases lining up with TRBD1. The CDR3 covers 15 residues. Trimming took 3 bases from V and 3 from J; bases not matched to a gene: 8. The germline V gene has CDR1 MGHRA and CDR2 YSYEKL. The CDR3 DNA follows: TGCGCCAGCAGCCATTTCGACAGGGAGATCTACGAGCAGTACTTC. It translates to CASSHFDREIYEQYF.

V usage is TRBV7-3 and J usage is TRBJ2-1; D possibly corresponds to TRBD1 (7 bases). The CDR3 spans 14 residues. CDR1 is SGHTA and CDR2 is FQGTGA in the germline V gene. V lost 8 bases to trimming and J lost 7 bases, with 18 bases between them. CDR3 nucleotide sequence: TGTGCCAGCGGATTCCCGACAGGGAGGAATGAGCAGTTCTTC. It yields the protein CASGFPTGRNEQFF.

Worth noting for this clone: A junction end diverges from the germline sequence, so it may reflect a read error. V gene TRBV18 combines with J gene TRBJ2-2; D perhaps matches TRBD1 (6 bases). The germline V gene encodes CDR1 KGHSH and CDR2 LQKENI. This CDR3 is built from 14 residues. CDR3 DNA: TGTGCCAGCTCATCACCGGACAGCCCGACGGAGCTGTTTTTT. Its translation is CASSSPDSPTELFF.

The rearrangement uses TRBV5-5 and TRBJ2-3, with 9 bases that match TRBD2. Trimming cost V 0 bases and J 5 bases; bases outside gene matches: 13. Looked up from germline, CDR1 is SGHKS and CDR2 is YYEKEE (reference sequence). The CDR3 consists of 18 residues. In DNA, the CDR3 is TGTGCCAGCAGCTTGGTCACGGCGGGAGGGCCGGAGGGAGATACGCAGTATTTT. Protein product: CASSLVTAGGPEGDTQYF.

This chain connects TRBV4-1 to TRBJ2-5; 13 bases align to TRBD2. The germline V gene has CDR1 MGHRA and CDR2 YSYEKL. The CDR3 is 15 amino acids. The V and J ends lost 3 bases and 5 bases, in that order; junction bases with no gene match: 3. CDR3 sequence reads: CASSQGTSGVETQYF. CDR3 DNA sequence: TGCGCCAGCAGCCAGGGGACTAGCGGGGTGGAGACCCAGTACTTC.

Written as DNA, the CDR3 is TGTGCCAGCAGTTATAATTGGTCTCTGGATGGCTACACCTTC. It translates to CASSYNWSLDGYTF. V gene TRBV6-6 combines with J gene TRBJ1-2; D gene ambiguous. Germline assignment: CDR1 MNHNY and CDR2 SVGAGI (reference sequence). The CDR3 runs 14 residues. The ends were cut back, 3 bases at V and 6 bases at J, with 14 bases in the middle.